The next 9 T cell receptor beta chains were all read from a single sample in a study of T cells in Graves' hyperthyroidism and ophthalmopathy (dated by TCRdb to between 2018 and 2020). Receptor amplification or capture employed multiplex PCR. The sequencing machine was an Illumina HiSeq 2000. Amplification of TCR beta CDR3 regions was carried out from RNA transcripts. The TCR CDR3 was subjected to a first round of RT-PCR using the HTBI primer set and the Qiagen OneStep RT-PCR kit. TCRdb reran the public reads through fastp at Q25 and MiXCR, keeping productive beta chains. Under each unique CDR3 protein, matching rows form one entry showing the most common genes and DNA. The table for this sample lists about 110,000 distinct CDR3 sequences; about a sixth of them were counted only once. Of the sample, about 44% falls within the top ten clones. The sample taken for sequencing was blood. Receptor source: a woman aged 45-65 years with Graves' hyperthyroidism.

In this sample, this clonotype turned up a few times. The CDR3, as DNA: TGCACCGCCCTCGCGACTAGCGGGAGTAGGTGGTACAATGAGCAGTTCTTC. Its translation: CTALATSGSRWYNEQFF. This chain uses TRBV20-1 with TRBJ2-1; 12 nucleotides align to TRBD2. From germline, CDR1 is DFQATT and CDR2 SNEGSKA (reference sequence). The CDR3 has 17 residues.

This clonotype was seen many times. This chain joins TRBV5-1 and TRBJ1-2, with D possibly being TRBD1 (5 bases). The CDR3 runs 15 residues. Germline assignment: CDR1 SGHRS and CDR2 YFSETQ. V was clipped by 1 base and J by 4 bases, with 14 bases between them. CDR3 DNA: TGCGCCAGCAGCTTGAAGGGGTCATCTACCTATGGCTACACCTTC. Translated: CASSLKGSSTYGYTF.

To note about this clonotype: Because it lacks the conserved phenylalanine or tryptophan at the end, this CDR3 is likely a read error. The chain is built from TRBV5-4 and TRBJ2-3, with 10 bases lining up with TRBD1. V shed 0 bases, J shed 2 bases, and the junction held 6 bases outside the gene matches. Germline V gene data show CDR1 as SGHNT and CDR2 as YYREEE (reference sequence). The CDR3 spans 17 residues. CDR3 in amino acids: CASSLGPGQGNTDTQYS. The CDR3 DNA reads TGTGCCAGCAGCTTGGGCCCGGGACAGGGGAACACAGATACGCAGTATTCT.

This clonotype was seen many times. The rearrangement links TRBV6-1 to TRBJ1-5; 10 bases are shared with TRBD1. The CDR3 is 16 amino acids. The V gene's germline CDR1 is MNHNS and CDR2 SASEGT. V shed 7 bases, J shed 2 bases, and the junction held 8 bases outside the gene matches. CDR3 nucleotides: TGTGCCAGCACGCTTACCGGGACAGGGGGCAATCAGCCCCAGCATTTT. This encodes CASTLTGTGGNQPQHF.

This clonotype was detected a few times. At one end the junction does not follow the germline gene, possibly because of a read error. CDR3 protein: CASSLTVMRSNEPFF. CDR3 coding DNA: TGTGCCAGCAGTTTAACTGTAATGCGTAGCAATGAGCCGTTCTTC. The chain carries TRBV28 and TRBJ2-1; D gene unclear. The CDR3 length is 15 residues. The germline CDR1 and CDR2 sequences are MDHEN and SYDVKM. Filled out from reference TRBV28 and TRBJ2-1, the complete variable domain reads DVKVTQSSRYLVKRTGEKVFLECVQDMDHENMFWYRQDPGLGLRLIYFSYDVKMKEKGDIPEGYSVSREKKERFSLILESASTNQTSMYLCASSLTVMRSNEPFFGPGTRLTVL.

This clonotype was seen many times. The CDR3 sequence is CASSWGDVQFNEQFF. The CDR3 DNA sequence: TGTGCCAGCAGCTGGGGGGATGTACAATTCAATGAGCAGTTCTTC. V gene TRBV7-2 combines with J gene TRBJ2-1, with D perhaps TRBD2 (6 bases). The germline V gene has CDR1 SGHTA and CDR2 FQGNSA. Trimming removed 4 bases at V and 6 bases at J, with 16 bases between. CDR3 length: 15 amino acids. The whole variable domain, filled in from reference TRBV7-2 and TRBJ2-1, reads GAGVSQSPSNKVTEKGKDVELRCDPISGHTALYWYRQSLGQGLEFLIYFQGNSAPDKSGLPSDRFSAERTGGSVSTLTIQRTQQEDSAVYLCASSWGDVQFNEQFFGPGTRLTVL.

In its sample, this clonotype was seen many times. This chain joins TRBV28 and TRBJ2-7, with D perhaps TRBD2 (5 bases). Deletions cut 3 bases from V and 5 bases from J, with 11 bases between. The germline V gene encodes CDR1 MDHEN and CDR2 SYDVKM. The CDR3 totals 13 residues. CDR3 coding DNA: TGTGCCAGCAGTTTGGGGAGTAGAGACGAGCAGTACGTC. This sequence encodes CASSLGSRDEQYV.

The rearrangement uses TRBV11-2 and TRBJ2-1, with 10 bases fitting TRBD2. Looked up from germline, CDR1 is SGHAT and CDR2 is FQNNGV. V was pared by 1 base and J by 5 bases, with 8 bases of the junction left unmatched. The CDR3 contains 17 residues. This chain's CDR3 is CASSLVAGGNPNNEQFF. DNA of the CDR3: TGTGCCAGCAGCTTAGTAGCGGGGGGAAACCCTAACAATGAGCAGTTCTTC.

This clonotype occurred a few times. This chain joins TRBV7-9 and TRBJ2-1; 11 bases match TRBD1. The CDR3 is made up of 15 amino acids. With 5 bases clipped from V and 4 bases from J, the junction kept 4 bases outside the gene matches. Germline CDR1 and CDR2: SEHNR and FQNEAQ (reference sequence). The CDR3 sequence: CASSPGQGVYNEQFF. CDR3 sequence (DNA): TGTGCCAGCAGCCCGGGACAGGGGGTGTACAATGAGCAGTTCTTC.